These 13 T cell receptor beta chains came from one sample sequenced in a study of T cell responses to AZD1222 COVID-19 vaccine. Method: immunoSEQ multiplex PCR; TCRdb's copy keeps in-frame clones and lacks some. This table has around 100,000 clones, about 90% appearing once. The source was peripheral blood, collected on day 0 of AZD1222 vaccination. The receptors derive from an adult in good health.

The rearrangement links TRBV5-1 to TRBJ2-7; either TRBD1 or TRBD2 may fit D (5 bases each). V was trimmed by 0 bases and J by 6 bases, leaving 16 bases between them. This CDR3 has 15 amino acids. CDR1 is SGHRS, CDR2 YFSETQ, per germline. The CDR3 region has the DNA TGCGCCAGCAGCTTGGGGGACCCCTGGGTCCCCGAGCAGTACTTC. This codes for CASSLGDPWVPEQYF.

The genes are TRBV27 and TRBJ2-7, with 8 nucleotides matching TRBD2. The ends lost 3 bases at V and 3 bases at J; junction bases unmatched: 7. Germline-derived CDR1 and CDR2 are MNHEY and SMNVEV (reference sequence). There are 15 residues in the CDR3. The CDR3 region has the DNA TGTGCCAGCAGTTTGACTAGCGCCCCAAACTACGAGCAGTACTTC. Translated: CASSLTSAPNYEQYF.

This sequence joins TRBV6-6 and TRBJ1-1; 7 bases are shared with TRBD1. Unmatched junction bases numbered 8, after V lost 6 bases and J lost 4 bases. Germline V gene data show CDR1 as MNHNY and CDR2 as SVGAGI (reference sequence). The CDR3 is 14 residues long. The CDR3 spells CASRFPGQLTEAFF. CDR3 DNA: TGTGCCAGCAGATTCCCGGGACAGCTCACTGAAGCTTTCTTT.

J is TRBJ1-5 and V is TRBV3-1 (or the pseudogene TRBV3-2); D possibly corresponds to TRBD1 (5 bases). Germline V CDR1 and CDR2: LGHDT, YNNKEL (reference sequence). The CDR3 totals 15 residues. Trimming removed 5 bases from V and 0 bases from J, with 11 bases in between. In nucleotides, the CDR3 is TGTGCCAGCAGCGGAGGGGACCCTAGCAATCAGCCCCAGCATTTT. This encodes CASSGGDPSNQPQHF.

V and J are TRBV6-5 and TRBJ2-7; a weak D match, TRBD1 (5 bases). V was cut by 2 bases and J by 3 bases, with 8 bases left in between. This CDR3 spans 13 amino acids. The germline CDR1 and CDR2 sequences are MNHEY and SVGAGI. In nucleotides, the CDR3 is TGTGCCAGCAGTTACACGGACAACTACGAGCAGTACTTC. Protein sequence: CASSYTDNYEQYF.

J is TRBJ1-3 and V is TRBV18; D gene ambiguous. The CDR3 sequence is 16 residues long. Germline CDR1 and CDR2: KGHSH and LQKENI. V lost 3 bases, J lost 3 bases, and 15 bases lay in between. CDR3: CASSPQLFQIGNTIYF. The CDR3 bases are TGTGCCAGCTCACCCCAATTATTCCAAATTGGAAACACCATATATTTT.

CDR3 amino acids: CASSQERYGYTF. In DNA, the CDR3 is TGTGCCAGCAGTCAAGAACGCTATGGCTACACCTTC. The V call is TRBV12-3 or TRBV12-4, the J call TRBJ1-2; D is uncertain. This CDR3 has 12 amino acids. Trimming removed 5 bases at V and 4 bases at J, with 8 bases between.

This sequence joins TRBV5-6 and TRBJ2-7, with unresolved D. CDR3 length equals 15 residues. Germline CDR1 and CDR2: SGHDT and YYEEEE. Trimming took off 2 bases at V and 2 bases at J, with 14 bases between the two ends. For the CDR3, the DNA is TGTGCCAGCAGCTTATACGGCTTAGGAACCTACGAGCAGTACTTC. Residues: CASSLYGLGTYEQYF.

The rearrangement links TRBV6-5 to TRBJ1-1; D is ambiguous. The CDR3 runs to 11 residues. CDR1 is MNHEY, CDR2 SVGAGI, per germline. Trimming removed 6 bases at V and 5 bases at J, with 7 bases between. DNA for the CDR3: TGTGCCAGCAGCCCCGGGACTGAAGCTTTCTTT. This translates into CASSPGTEAFF.

The chain employs TRBV3-1 (or the pseudogene TRBV3-2) and TRBJ1-4; D may be TRBD1 (5 bases). V gave up 0 bases and J gave up 10 bases, with 15 bases separating them. Per germline, CDR1 LGHDT and CDR2 YNNKEL (reference sequence). The CDR3 loop spans 15 amino acids. Written as DNA, the CDR3 is TGTGCCAGCAGCCAAGAATTCGCAGGGAGCGGAAAACTGTTTTTT. Its protein product is CASSQEFAGSGKLFF.

The chain combines TRBV3-1 (or the pseudogene TRBV3-2) with TRBJ2-2, with D maybe TRBD1 (5 bases). The germline V and J ends were trimmed by 3 bases and 13 bases, with 18 bases remaining between them. CDR1 and CDR2 from the germline V gene are LGHDT and YNNKEL (reference sequence). CDR3 length: 14 amino acids. CDR3 sequence (DNA): TGTGCCAGCAGCCAGGGGCTAGACCAAAACACGCTGTTTTTT. Translation gives CASSQGLDQNTLFF.

V and J are TRBV11-2 and TRBJ2-7; 8 bases fit TRBD2. Germline V gene sequence: CDR1 SGHAT, CDR2 FQNNGV. The CDR3 loop spans 14 amino acids. J gave up 2 bases and V 6 bases, and 6 bases lay outside the gene matches. The CDR3 region is CASRGSGTTYEQYF. CDR3 DNA sequence: TGTGCCAGCAGAGGTAGCGGGACTACCTACGAGCAGTACTTC.

The chain carries TRBV19 and TRBJ2-7; the D gene is possibly TRBD2 (6 bases). Trimming stripped 4 bases from V and 2 bases from J, with 12 bases between. Germline assignment: CDR1 LNHDA and CDR2 SQIVND (reference sequence). The CDR3 is 14 amino acids. DNA for the CDR3: TGTGCCAGTAGTAGGACGGGGGTCGCCTACGAGCAGTACTTC. Its translation: CASSRTGVAYEQYF. Drawing the rest from reference TRBV19 and TRBJ2-7, the complete variable domain is DGGITQSPKYLFRKEGQNVTLSCEQNLNHDAMYWYRQDPGQGLRLIYYSQIVNDFQKGDIAEGYSVSREKKESFPLTVTSAQKNPTAFYLCASSRTGVAYEQYFGPGTRLTVT.